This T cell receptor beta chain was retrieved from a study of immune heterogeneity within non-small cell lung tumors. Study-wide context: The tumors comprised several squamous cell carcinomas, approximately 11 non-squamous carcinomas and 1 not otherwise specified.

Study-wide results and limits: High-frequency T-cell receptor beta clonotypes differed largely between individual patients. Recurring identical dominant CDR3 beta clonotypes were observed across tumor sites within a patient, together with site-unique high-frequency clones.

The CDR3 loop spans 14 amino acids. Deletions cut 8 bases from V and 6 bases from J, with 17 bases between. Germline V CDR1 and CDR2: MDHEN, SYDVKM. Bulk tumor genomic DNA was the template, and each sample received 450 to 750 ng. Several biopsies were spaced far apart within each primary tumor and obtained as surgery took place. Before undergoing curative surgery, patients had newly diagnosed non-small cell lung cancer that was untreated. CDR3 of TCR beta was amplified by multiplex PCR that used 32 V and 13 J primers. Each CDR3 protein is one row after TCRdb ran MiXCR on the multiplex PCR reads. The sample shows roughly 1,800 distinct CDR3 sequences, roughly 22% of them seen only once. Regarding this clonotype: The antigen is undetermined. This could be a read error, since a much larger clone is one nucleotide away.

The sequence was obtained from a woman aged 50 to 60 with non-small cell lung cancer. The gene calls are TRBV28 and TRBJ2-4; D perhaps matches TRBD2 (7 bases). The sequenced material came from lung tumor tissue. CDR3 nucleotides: TGTGCCAGCCGCAAGCCGGGGGGCGGAAACATTCAGTACTTC. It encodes CASRKPGGGNIQYF. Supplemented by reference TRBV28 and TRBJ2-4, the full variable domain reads DVKVTQSSRYLVKRTGEKVFLECVQDMDHENMFWYRQDPGLGLRLIYFSYDVKMKEKGDIPEGYSVSREKKERFSLILESASTNQTSMYLCASRKPGGGNIQYFGAGTRLSVL.